These T cell receptor beta chains were read from a single sample in a study of CD8+CD57+ T cells in acquired aplastic anemia. TCRdb re-analysed the reads in MiXCR, keeping a single row per CDR3 protein. The sample records about 190,000 distinct CDR3 sequences, about half being singletons. The sequenced material came from sorted CD4+, CD8+, or CD8+CD57+ T cells (not recorded which) from PBMCs. All receptors come from a human donor in good health, serving as a control. Each CDR3 is given with its conserved first and last residue. The order of the fields is V gene, D gene, J gene, CDR3 protein. A D gene is named only where the DNA matches it firmly.

>TRBV7-2|TRBD2|TRBJ2-3
CASSSSLLATDTQYF
>TRBV25-1|.|TRBJ1-2
CATSNHGQAYGYTF
>TRBV5-1|.|TRBJ2-3
CASSLSAKTTDTQYF
>TRBV7-3|.|TRBJ1-3
CASSHWSSSGNTIYF
>TRBV19|TRBD1|TRBJ1-4
CASSPPTGGIEKLFF
>TRBV2|TRBD1|TRBJ1-2
CASSGPGGDYGYTF
>TRBV19|.|TRBJ1-2
CASSISGNYGYTF
>TRBV27|TRBD1|TRBJ1-5
CASSLRAGQGAHNQPQHF
>TRBV28|TRBD2|TRBJ2-1
CASSLIPGTSPVFEQFF
>TRBV5-1|.|TRBJ1-1
CASSLGQENTEAFF
>TRBV24-1|.|TRBJ1-1
CATSDRQNTEAFF
>TRBV19|TRBD1|TRBJ1-5
CASTGQASGGQPQHF
>TRBV29-1|.|TRBJ2-1
CSVDGVSIYEQFF
>TRBV29-1|.|TRBJ2-7
CSVDQGGSYEQYF
>TRBV11-2|TRBD1|TRBJ2-7
CASSRDRNPEQYF
>TRBV24-1|.|TRBJ2-1
CATSDPGTTSYNEQFF
>TRBV7-3|.|TRBJ2-3
CASSPQGVDTQYF